One and the same sample provided the 23 T cell receptor beta chains below, sequenced in a study of T cell changes during pregnancy in multiple sclerosis. Repertoires were generated with immunoSEQ multiplex PCR, while TCRdb's copy carries only in-frame clones and drops some. The data contain 50,000 to 65,000 clones, around 91% of them singletons. The sequencing here drew on peripheral blood, taken after pregnancy. Receptors originate from a female donor with multiple sclerosis, enrolled in a pregnancy study.

The chain couples TRBV9 to TRBJ1-3, with D maybe TRBD1 (6 bases). CDR1 is SGDLS and CDR2 is YYNGEE in the germline V gene. V gave up 1 base and J gave up 2 bases, with 7 bases separating them. The CDR3 sequence is 14 residues long. CDR3 nucleotide sequence: TGTGCCAGCAGCGTATCAGGGGCTGGAAACACCATATATTTT. The encoded protein is CASSVSGAGNTIYF.

The chain carries TRBV15 and TRBJ2-7, with 8 bases lining up with TRBD1. CDR3 length: 13 amino acids. Per the germline V gene, CDR1 is LNHNV and CDR2 is YYDKDF (reference sequence). Trimming took 5 bases from V and 2 from J; bases not matched to a gene: 2. Here the CDR3 reads CATSGQGAYEQYF. The CDR3 bases are TGTGCCACCAGCGGACAGGGAGCCTACGAGCAGTACTTC.

The V and J genes are TRBV7-9 and TRBJ2-2, with TRBD1 as a possible D gene (5 bases). CDR1 SEHNR and CDR2 FQNEAQ come from the germline V gene (reference sequence). The CDR3 loop spans 17 amino acids. Trimming removed 4 bases from V and 3 bases from J, with 18 bases in between. The CDR3 DNA follows: TGTGCCAGCAGCTCTCCCTCGGAAGGGGCGGACACCGGGGAGCTGTTTTTT. This gives the protein CASSSPSEGADTGELFF.

The chain has TRBV27 and TRBJ2-5; 7 nucleotides line up with TRBD1. CDR1 MNHEY and CDR2 SMNVEV come from the germline V gene (reference sequence). The CDR3 runs to 14 residues. Trimming at V came to 5 bases and at J to 4 bases, leaving 7 bases not matched to a gene. DNA of the CDR3: TGTGCCAGCAGTCCGAATAGGGGGCGAGAGACCCAGTACTTC. Translated: CASSPNRGRETQYF.

This rearrangement joins TRBV11-3 to TRBJ1-5; no reliable D call. Germline loops: CDR1 SGHNT, CDR2 YENEEA. CDR3 length equals 13 residues. V was pared by 9 bases and J by 0 bases, with 9 bases between. The CDR3 bases are TGTGCCAGTCAATTACATAGCAATCAGCCCCAGCATTTT. Amino acid sequence: CASQLHSNQPQHF.

The chain links TRBV5-6 to TRBJ2-3, with 7 bases aligning to TRBD2. Trimming cost V 1 base and J 6 bases; bases outside gene matches: 14. Germline V lookup: CDR1 SGHDT, CDR2 YYEEEE. This CDR3 has 17 residues. This CDR3 is CASSLPPRTSKRDTQYF. The CDR3 DNA follows: TGTGCCAGCAGCTTGCCCCCCCGGACTAGTAAGAGGGATACGCAGTATTTT.

V usage is TRBV30 and J usage is TRBJ1-5, with D perhaps matching TRBD1 (5 bases). The germline V gene encodes CDR1 GTSNPN and CDR2 SVGIG (reference sequence). The ends were cut back, 2 bases at V and 5 bases at J, with 13 bases in the middle. The CDR3 runs to 14 residues. The CDR3 loop reads CAWSPSRVDQPQHF. As DNA, the CDR3 is TGTGCCTGGAGTCCTTCCAGGGTAGATCAGCCCCAGCATTTT.

CDR3 coding DNA: TGCGCCAGCAGTGACCCGAATGAAAAACTGTTTTTT. The encoded protein is CASSDPNEKLFF. The rearrangement joins TRBV10-1 to TRBJ1-4; no reliable D call. Germline V gene sequence: CDR1 WNHNN, CDR2 SYGVQD (reference sequence). The CDR3 runs 12 residues. V lost 3 bases and J 5 bases, leaving 4 bases between the germline ends.

This chain links TRBV7-2 with TRBJ2-2, with D maybe TRBD1 (6 bases). CDR1 is SGHTA and CDR2 is FQGNSA in the germline V gene. V lost 8 bases and J 0 bases, leaving 10 bases between the germline ends. This CDR3 spans 14 amino acids. The CDR3 DNA reads TGTGCCAGCGGACAGCCCTCGAACACCGGGGAGCTGTTTTTT. This encodes CASGQPSNTGELFF. Using reference TRBV7-2 and TRBJ2-2 for the parts outside the CDR3, the full variable domain is GAGVSQSPSNKVTEKGKDVELRCDPISGHTALYWYRQSLGQGLEFLIYFQGNSAPDKSGLPSDRFSAERTGGSVSTLTIQRTQQEDSAVYLCASGQPSNTGELFFGEGSRLTVL.

This clone was seen more than once but under ten times. The chain joins TRBV19 to TRBJ2-7, with TRBD1 matching over 10 bases. With V trimmed by 6 bases and J by 3 bases, 5 bases remained unmatched. The CDR3 runs 14 residues. Germline-derived CDR1 and CDR2 are LNHDA and SQIVND (reference sequence). The CDR3 DNA sequence: TGTGCCAGTAGCACGACAGGGGGCTTCTACGAGCAGTACTTC. This encodes CASSTTGGFYEQYF.

The chain couples TRBV29-1 to TRBJ1-2; 7 bases agree with TRBD1. V lost 5 bases to trimming and J lost 5 bases; unmatched junction nucleotides: 14. This CDR3 has 15 amino acids. Germline CDR1 and CDR2: SQVTM and ANQGSEA. CDR3 bases: TGCAGCGTTTTCGGACAGGTCCTAAGTCATTATGGCTACACCTTC. Amino acids: CSVFGQVLSHYGYTF. The whole variable domain, filled in from reference TRBV29-1 and TRBJ1-2, reads SAVISQKPSRDICQRGTSLTIQCQVDSQVTMMFWYRQQPGQSLTLIATANQGSEATYESGFVIDKFPISRPNLTFSTLTVSNMSPEDSSIYLCSVFGQVLSHYGYTFGSGTRLTVV.

This chain uses TRBV5-1 with TRBJ2-1; 14 bases agree with TRBD2. The CDR3 covers 17 residues. After removal of 3 bases from V and 7 bases from J, the junction contained 9 bases not matched to a gene. Germline CDR1 is SGHRS and CDR2 is YFSETQ. The CDR3 DNA sequence: TGCGCCAGCAGCTCTCGACTAGCGGGGGGGCGGGTGAATGAGCAGTTCTTC. Protein sequence: CASSSRLAGGRVNEQFF.

The CDR3: CASSPGNIGGWGQPQHF. The CDR3, as DNA: TGTGCCAGCAGCCCGGGGAACATCGGGGGATGGGGTCAGCCCCAGCATTTT. The rearrangement links TRBV7-2 to TRBJ1-5, with D tentatively TRBD1 (5 bases). Germline CDR1 SGHTA, CDR2 FQGNSA. The CDR3 is 17 amino acids. Trimming removed 5 bases from V and 6 bases from J, with 23 bases in between.

The genes are TRBV6-5 and TRBJ1-2, with TRBD1 matching 8 bases. CDR1 and CDR2 from the germline V gene are MNHEY and SVGAGI. The CDR3 contains 12 residues. Trimming removed 6 bases from V and 13 bases from J; junction bases left unmatched: 10. CDR3 protein: CASRDREPALTF. The CDR3 region has the DNA TGTGCCAGCAGGGACAGGGAACCCGCTCTCACCTTC.

In DNA, the CDR3 is TGTGCCAGCAGCTTACTAGCGGGGGGTCACGGGGAGCTGTTTTTT. It translates to CASSLLAGGHGELFF. V is TRBV7-9 and J is TRBJ2-2; 11 nucleotides line up with TRBD2. The CDR3 has 15 residues. Trimming at V came to 2 bases and at J to 7 bases, leaving 3 bases not matched to a gene. Germline V gene data show CDR1 as SEHNR and CDR2 as FQNEAQ (reference sequence).

The chain combines TRBV4-3 with TRBJ1-1, with TRBD1 as a possible D gene (6 bases). The germline CDR1 and CDR2 sequences are LGHNA and YSLEER. The CDR3 length is 13 residues. V dropped 4 bases and J dropped 6 bases, with 12 bases sitting between them. CDR3 DNA sequence: TGCGCCAGCAGCCGGACAGAACTGGCTGAAGCTTTCTTT. This sequence encodes CASSRTELAEAFF.

The rearrangement links TRBV7-3 to TRBJ2-3; 7 bases are a match to TRBD2. The germline gives CDR1 SGHTA, CDR2 FQGTGA. The J segment lost 5 bases and the V segment lost 4 bases, leaving 12 bases of the junction unmatched. The CDR3 runs 16 residues. CDR3 DNA: TGTGCCAGCAGCTCGCCAGGTGGGGGGGGTGGAGATACGCAGTATTTT. Its translation: CASSSPGGGGGDTQYF.

The chain carries TRBV4-1 and TRBJ2-5; tentatively, D is TRBD2 (6 bases). The CDR3 is 14 residues long. V lost 4 bases and J lost 1, with 10 bases in between. CDR1 is MGHRA, CDR2 YSYEKL, per germline. For the CDR3, the DNA is TGCGCCAGCAGCCTCCGACTAGTCCAAGAGACCCAGTACTTC. Protein product: CASSLRLVQETQYF.

The CDR3 sequence is CASSVALGARTYEQYF. CDR3 bases: TGTGCCAGCAGCGTAGCTCTGGGGGCACGTACGTACGAGCAGTACTTC. This chain joins TRBV9 and TRBJ2-7, with a weak D call TRBD1 (6 bases). CDR3 length: 16 amino acids. V was cut by 0 bases and J by 4 bases, with 17 bases left in between. Germline V gene data show CDR1 as SGDLS and CDR2 as YYNGEE.

This clone appeared once. This chain links TRBV27 with TRBJ1-5; TRBD1 matches at 7 bases. Germline assignment: CDR1 MNHEY and CDR2 SMNVEV (reference sequence). The trim removed 6 bases at V and 2 bases at J, leaving 7 bases unmatched. This CDR3 has 15 residues. The CDR3 loop is CASSPLDRGNQPQHF. The CDR3 DNA sequence: TGTGCCAGCAGCCCTTTAGACAGGGGCAATCAGCCCCAGCATTTT.

The chain has TRBV21-1 and TRBJ2-2; TRBD2, the D gene given by the table, was not confirmed from the DNA. TRBV21-1 is given as a pseudogene. The length of the CDR3 is 17 residues. The CDR3 protein is CATTLRGGTDPTGELFF. The CDR3, as DNA: TGTGCCACCACCCTGAGGGGGGGGACCGACCCCACCGGGGAGCTGTTTTTT.

The chain carries TRBV28 and TRBJ2-1, with TRBD2 matching 13 bases. This CDR3 comprises 20 residues. Germline V lookup: CDR1 MDHEN, CDR2 SYDVKM. The J segment lost 0 bases and the V segment lost 4 bases, leaving 12 bases of the junction unmatched. The CDR3 is CASSSTTGTSGARSYNEQFF. CDR3 nucleotides: TGTGCCAGCAGTTCGACGACCGGGACTAGCGGGGCCCGCTCCTACAATGAGCAGTTCTTC. Variable domain in full (rest from reference TRBV28 and TRBJ2-1): DVKVTQSSRYLVKRTGEKVFLECVQDMDHENMFWYRQDPGLGLRLIYFSYDVKMKEKGDIPEGYSVSREKKERFSLILESASTNQTSMYLCASSSTTGTSGARSYNEQFFGPGTRLTVL.

This clone was observed a single time. V usage is TRBV4-1 and J usage is TRBJ2-5; D is possibly TRBD2 (7 bases). The CDR3 runs 17 residues. V shed 1 base and J shed 5 bases, with 20 bases lying between them. Germline values: CDR1 MGHRA, CDR2 YSYEKL. The CDR3 loop reads CASSQVASRGGTETQYF. The CDR3 DNA reads as TGCGCCAGCAGCCAAGTAGCCTCTAGGGGGGGGACGGAGACCCAGTACTTC.